The entry below gives a single TCR beta chain sequence along with its context. Time point indicated: baseline, week 1 (first vaccination visit). Treatment denoted: pre-vaccination baseline after standard-of-care therapy. The donors' diagnosis was new WHO grade 3 or 4 astrocytoma that was IDH1-mutant and ATRX-lost. These data are taken from a study of a mutant IDH1 vaccine in newly diagnosed glioma. Overall study: The therapy given earlier, which was standard therapy, consisted of radiotherapy, temozolomide, or both, and most of the patients received both.

This CDR3 region has 13 residues. Deletions cut 3 bases from V and 0 bases from J, with 6 bases between. Germline assignment: CDR1 KGHSH and CDR2 LQKENI. Assay used: immunoSEQ multiplex PCR; TCRdb lists only in-frame clones, some missing. The repertoire holds around 50,000 clones, with about nine tenths as singletons. The gene calls are TRBV18 and TRBJ2-7; D gene unclear. The receptor was derived from a middle-aged man with glioma. The sample consisted of PBMCs, taken from a glioma patient treated with radiotherapy, temozolomide or both. CDR3 sequence: CASSPEYSYEQYF. CDR3 nucleotides: TGTGCCAGCTCACCTGAATACTCCTACGAGCAGTACTTC.